The next 17 T cell receptor beta chains were all read from a single sample in a study of blood T cell repertoires in COVID-19 (dated by TCRdb to 2019 to 2021). Receptor libraries were prepared by the immunoSEQ multiplex PCR assay. The source is immuneACCESS, and TCRdb retained only in-frame sequences with V and J called. Part of the clones is not carried over; for the studies checked, unresolved V genes explain less than half of this, and the remainder is unexplained. This sample comprises around 100,000 clones, approximately 86% of them detected only once. Jointly, the top ten make up about 4.5% of the sample. Input material: peripheral blood. The source of these receptors is a middle-aged man with acute or convalescent COVID-19.

The chain recombines TRBV5-4 with TRBJ1-4; D gene ambiguous. The CDR3 covers 11 residues. Per the germline V gene, CDR1 is SGHNT and CDR2 is YYREEE (reference sequence). Trimming pared 7 bases from V and 8 bases from J, leaving 9 bases between. DNA for the CDR3: TGTGCCAGCGGGCTTGGGGAAAAACTGTTTTTT. It is translated as CASGLGEKLFF.

This clone has just a few counts. The chain combines TRBV5-1 with TRBJ2-1; 8 bases map to TRBD1. Germline V gene lookup returns CDR1 SGHRS and CDR2 YFSETQ. This CDR3 region has 15 residues. The V segment lost 5 bases and the J segment 4 bases; nucleotides outside the gene matches: 8. The CDR3 sequence: CASRSGQGEYNEQFF. DNA of the CDR3: TGCGCCAGCAGATCCGGACAGGGAGAATACAATGAGCAGTTCTTC.

V and J are TRBV12-3 or TRBV12-4 and TRBJ2-7, with D maybe TRBD2 (5 bases). Deletions cut 8 bases from V and 3 bases from J, with 5 bases between. The CDR3 is made up of 10 amino acids. The CDR3 coding sequence is TGTGCCAGCGGGAGCTACGAGCAGTACTTC. Amino acid sequence: CASGSYEQYF.

The rearrangement uses TRBV5-5 and TRBJ2-5; 7 nucleotides agree with TRBD1. V shed 4 bases, J shed 5 bases, and the junction held 8 bases outside the gene matches. The germline gives CDR1 SGHKS, CDR2 YYEKEE (reference sequence). This CDR3 has 14 amino acids. CDR3 sequence reads: CASSPATGLETQYF. CDR3 nucleotides: TGTGCCAGCAGCCCCGCGACAGGGTTGGAGACCCAGTACTTC.

The chain joins TRBV7-8 to TRBJ1-2; weak D call: TRBD1 (6 bases). Trimming removed 6 bases at V and 5 bases at J, with 13 bases between. Per the germline V gene, CDR1 is SGHVS and CDR2 is FQNEAQ. This CDR3 region has 13 residues. CDR3 amino acids: CASRQGDGYGYTF. The CDR3 DNA sequence: TGTGCCAGCAGACAGGGTGACGGATATGGCTACACCTTC.

This chain links TRBV27 with TRBJ2-1; TRBD1 is a possible D gene (6 bases). CDR1 is MNHEY and CDR2 is SMNVEV in the germline V gene (reference sequence). Trimming pared 10 bases from V and 1 base from J, leaving 8 bases between. The CDR3 length is 12 residues. This chain's CDR3 is CATGQSYNEQFF. The CDR3 DNA reads TGTGCCACCGGACAGTCCTACAATGAGCAGTTCTTC.

This chain uses TRBV6-5 with TRBJ2-4, with D possibly being TRBD2 (5 bases). CDR1 MNHEY and CDR2 SVGAGI come from the germline V gene. Trimming removed 6 bases at V and 10 bases at J, with 16 bases between. This CDR3 comprises 13 residues. In nucleotides, the CDR3 is TGTGCCAGCAGCCCCTCCTCACTAGGGATTCAGTACTTC. Translating gives CASSPSSLGIQYF.

This chain links TRBV4-1 with TRBJ1-2, with TRBD1 identical over 12 bases. Germline CDR1 and CDR2: MGHRA and YSYEKL. Losses at the gene ends were 3 bases for V and 8 bases for J; bases not matched to a gene: 4. This CDR3 region has 14 residues. The CDR3: CASSQGQGAEGYTF. The CDR3 DNA is TGCGCCAGCAGCCAGGGACAGGGGGCCGAAGGCTACACCTTC.

The chain joins TRBV9 to TRBJ1-2, with a possible D match to TRBD1 (6 bases). This CDR3 spans 13 amino acids. Germline loops: CDR1 SGDLS, CDR2 YYNGEE. Trimming pared 4 bases from V and 8 bases from J, leaving 15 bases between. DNA for the CDR3: TGTGCCAGCAGCCTACAGACAGGCGGAGGCTACACCTTC. Translated, it gives CASSLQTGGGYTF.

The gene calls are TRBV2 and TRBJ2-7, with D maybe TRBD1 (5 bases). The length of the CDR3 is 12 residues. Looked up from germline, CDR1 is SNHLY and CDR2 is FYNNEI. Trimming took 3 bases from V and 6 from J, leaving 9 bases between them. The CDR3 bases are TGTGCCAGCAGTGAGTCAGGGATCGAGCAGTACTTC. Translation gives CASSESGIEQYF.

V gene TRBV7-2 combines with J gene TRBJ2-1, with D maybe TRBD2 (6 bases). V shed 7 bases and J shed 7 bases, with 14 bases lying between them. CDR1 and CDR2 (germline): SGHTA, FQGNSA. The CDR3 covers 13 residues. The CDR3 is CASKFGGRNEQFF. CDR3 DNA sequence: TGTGCCAGCAAATTTGGGGGGAGGAATGAGCAGTTCTTC.

In nucleotides, the CDR3 is TGTGCCAGCAGCCAAAGACAGGGGGTCTCAAATCAGCCCCAGCATTTT. It specifies CASSQRQGVSNQPQHF. The chain combines TRBV4-2 with TRBJ1-5, with 9 bases matching TRBD1. The germline V gene encodes CDR1 LGHNA and CDR2 YNFKEQ. Trimming at V came to 2 bases and at J to 4 bases, leaving 6 bases not matched to a gene. The CDR3 runs to 16 residues.

J is TRBJ2-1 and V is TRBV5-1; perhaps TRBD2 as D (5 bases). The CDR3 length is 15 residues. Looked up from germline, CDR1 is SGHRS and CDR2 is YFSETQ. V was shortened by 1 base and J by 0 bases, with 8 bases between the two germline ends. The CDR3 nucleotides are TGCGCCAGCAGCTTGCGGGATCTCTCCTACAATGAGCAGTTCTTC. It encodes CASSLRDLSYNEQFF.

In this sample, this clone turned up once. The chain is built from TRBV3-1 (or the pseudogene TRBV3-2) and TRBJ1-3, with TRBD1 identical over 7 bases. The germline V gene encodes CDR1 LGHDT and CDR2 YNNKEL (reference sequence). The CDR3 totals 15 residues. V was pared by 1 base and J by 0 bases, with 0 bases of the junction left unmatched. In nucleotides, the CDR3 is TGTGCCAGCAGCCAAGGGGACAGCTCTGGAAACACCATATATTTT. Amino acid sequence: CASSQGDSSGNTIYF.

The rearrangement joins TRBV5-1 to TRBJ2-7; TRBD2 agrees at 7 bases. The CDR3 is made up of 15 amino acids. Looked up from germline, CDR1 is SGHRS and CDR2 is YFSETQ. V shed 1 base and J 6 bases; nucleotides not matched to a gene: 10. The CDR3 reads CASSLSVGGPGEQYF. The CDR3 DNA reads TGCGCCAGCAGCTTGTCGGTGGGAGGGCCGGGCGAGCAGTACTTC.

This clone appeared a single time. This sequence joins TRBV30 and TRBJ2-7; 9 bases are a match to TRBD1. The CDR3 totals 13 residues. In germline, CDR1 is GTSNPN, CDR2 SVGIG (reference sequence). The V and J ends lost 0 bases and 6 bases, in that order; junction bases with no gene match: 3. The CDR3 sequence: CAWSVGTGFEQYF. CDR3 DNA sequence: TGTGCCTGGAGTGTAGGGACAGGGTTCGAGCAGTACTTC.

CDR3 region: CSASWGGVSNQPQHF. CDR3 nucleotide sequence: TGCAGTGCTAGTTGGGGAGGCGTTAGCAATCAGCCCCAGCATTTT. The genes are TRBV20-1 and TRBJ1-5, with D uncertain. Germline CDR1 is DFQATT and CDR2 is SNEGSKA (reference sequence). The CDR3 spans 15 residues. Deletions cut 3 bases from V and 0 bases from J, with 12 bases between.